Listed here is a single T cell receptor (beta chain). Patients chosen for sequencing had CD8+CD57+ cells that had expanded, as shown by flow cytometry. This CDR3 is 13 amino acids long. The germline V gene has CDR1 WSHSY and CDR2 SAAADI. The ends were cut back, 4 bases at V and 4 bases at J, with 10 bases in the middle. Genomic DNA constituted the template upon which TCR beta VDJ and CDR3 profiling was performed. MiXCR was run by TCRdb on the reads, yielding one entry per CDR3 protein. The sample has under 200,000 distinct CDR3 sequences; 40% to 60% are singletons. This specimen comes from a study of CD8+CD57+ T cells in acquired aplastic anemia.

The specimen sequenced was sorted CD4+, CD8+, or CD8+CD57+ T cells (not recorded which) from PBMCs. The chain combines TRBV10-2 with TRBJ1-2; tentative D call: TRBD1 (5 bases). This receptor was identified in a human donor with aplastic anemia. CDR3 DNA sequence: TGCGCCAGCAGTGCGGGGCTCGTCTATGGCTACACCTTC. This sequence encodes CASSAGLVYGYTF.